Below, 12 T cell receptor beta chains from the same sample are listed, as sequenced in a study of spatial heterogeneity in lung cancer. Specified time point: sample taken at primary tumor resection. TCRdb recomputed calls from the 5' RACE reads with MiXCR, one row per CDR3 protein. The data show about 78,000 distinct CDR3 sequences, approximately 8% seen once. The starting material was PBMCs, obtained at surgery. The receptors stem from a male donor with early-stage non-small cell lung cancer.

This sequence joins TRBV4-2 and TRBJ2-7, with TRBD2 as a possible D gene (6 bases). Trimming shortened V by 0 bases and J by 7 bases, and 16 bases separated the two germline ends. The CDR3 contains 15 residues. Germline CDR1 LGHNA, CDR2 YNFKEQ. This CDR3 reads CASSQEGTALGEQYF. The CDR3 coding sequence is TGTGCCAGCAGCCAAGAGGGGACTGCCCTTGGGGAGCAGTACTTC.

This clonotype occurred a few times. The V gene is TRBV5-4, the J gene TRBJ2-3; D perhaps matches TRBD2 (5 bases). Deletions cut 3 bases from V and 5 bases from J, with 13 bases between. Germline lookup yields CDR1 SGHNT and CDR2 YYREEE (reference sequence). This CDR3 is 14 amino acids long. CDR3 sequence reads: CASSSRTDEDTQYF. The DNA for the CDR3 is TGTGCCAGCAGCTCCCGGACTGACGAAGATACGCAGTATTTT.

The sample holds many counts of this clonotype. The rearrangement joins TRBV11-2 to TRBJ2-7; D unresolved. Looked up from germline, CDR1 is SGHAT and CDR2 is FQNNGV. Trimming cost V 0 bases and J 0 bases, with 9 bases left between them. The CDR3 runs to 15 residues. CDR3 sequence (DNA): TGTGCCAGCAGCTTAGAGTACGGAGCCTCCTACGAGCAGTACTTC. It yields the protein CASSLEYGASYEQYF. Based on the CDR3 plus reference TRBV11-2 and TRBJ2-7, the full variable domain is EAGVAQSPRYKIIEKRQSVAFWCNPISGHATLYWYQQILGQGPKLLIQFQNNGVVDDSQLPKDRFSAERLKGVDSTLKIQPAKLEDSAVYLCASSLEYGASYEQYFGPGTRLTVT.

This clonotype was recorded a few times. V is TRBV20-1 and J is TRBJ2-3; 7 positions agree with TRBD2. From germline, CDR1 is DFQATT and CDR2 SNEGSKA (reference sequence). Unmatched junction bases numbered 14, after V lost 6 bases and J lost 5 bases. This CDR3 has 15 amino acids. CDR3 in DNA: TGCAGTGCCGGGCGAGGGGCGGGAGCGGGAGATACGCAGTATTTT. Translated, it gives CSAGRGAGAGDTQYF.

This clonotype was picked up many times. The chain combines TRBV9 with TRBJ2-7; 7 bases are a match to TRBD2. The length of the CDR3 is 15 residues. The germline gives CDR1 SGDLS, CDR2 YYNGEE. With V trimmed by 3 bases and J by 0 bases, 6 bases remained unmatched. The CDR3 sequence: CASSAQGGSSYEQYF. Written as DNA, the CDR3 is TGTGCCAGCAGCGCCCAAGGCGGGAGCTCCTACGAGCAGTACTTC.

There are many counts of this clonotype. The V and J genes are TRBV9 and TRBJ2-3; no definite D call. The CDR3 extends over 15 amino acids. V was shortened by 1 base and J by 0 bases, with 9 bases between the two germline ends. CDR1 is SGDLS and CDR2 is YYNGEE in the germline V gene. The DNA of the CDR3 is TGTGCCAGCAGCGTATATCCCTCTAGCACAGATACGCAGTATTTT. Its translation: CASSVYPSSTDTQYF.

This clonotype was seen many times. This chain links TRBV5-1 with TRBJ2-3, with 12 bases lining up with TRBD2. V trimming: 1 base; J trimming: 6 bases; junction bases outside the gene matches: 3. CDR1 SGHRS and CDR2 YFSETQ come from the germline V gene. The CDR3 runs to 15 residues. The DNA for the CDR3 is TGCGCCAGCAGCTTGCGGACTAGCGGGAAGGATACGCAGTATTTT. Its protein is CASSLRTSGKDTQYF.

This clonotype turned up a few times. The CDR3 nucleotides are TGCGCCAGCAGCCGCGAAGCTAGCGGGGACTACAATGAGCAGTTCTTC. Translated, it gives CASSREASGDYNEQFF. J is TRBJ2-1 and V is TRBV4-3; 9 nucleotides align to TRBD2. The CDR3 loop spans 16 amino acids. Germline V gene data show CDR1 as LGHNA and CDR2 as YSLEER. After removal of 4 bases from V and 3 bases from J, the junction contained 7 bases not matched to a gene.

This clonotype was detected many times. The rearrangement uses TRBV7-9 and TRBJ2-3; perhaps TRBD2 as D (6 bases). The germline V gene encodes CDR1 SEHNR and CDR2 FQNEAQ (reference sequence). This CDR3 comprises 16 residues. V was cut by 5 bases and J by 1 base, with 16 bases left in between. The CDR3 spells CASSPLGTYGTDTQYF. Written as DNA, the CDR3 is TGTGCCAGCAGCCCCCTCGGGACTTACGGCACAGATACGCAGTATTTT.

This clonotype occurred many times. The chain recombines TRBV11-2 with TRBJ2-3; no definite D call. The V gene's germline CDR1 is SGHAT and CDR2 FQNNGV. CDR3 length: 14 residues. The V and J ends lost 0 bases and 5 bases respectively, with 9 bases between them. The CDR3 spells CASSLDIPQDTQYF. CDR3 DNA sequence: TGTGCCAGCAGCTTAGATATCCCCCAAGATACGCAGTATTTT.

V is TRBV6-4 and J is TRBJ2-3; D call uncertain. There are 15 residues in the CDR3. Germline CDR1 MRHNA, CDR2 SNTAGT. V dropped 3 bases and J dropped 6 bases, with 16 bases sitting between them. The CDR3 here is CASSETLVPSDTQYF. CDR3 in DNA: TGTGCCAGCAGTGAGACGTTGGTCCCAAGCGATACGCAGTATTTT.

This clonotype was recorded many times. The chain has TRBV19 and TRBJ2-2; TRBD1 aligns across 8 bases. Germline loops: CDR1 LNHDA, CDR2 SQIVND (reference sequence). CDR3 length: 15 amino acids. The V segment lost 7 bases and the J segment 2 bases; nucleotides outside the gene matches: 6. CDR3: CASTPGQGNTGELFF. CDR3 coding DNA: TGTGCCAGTACTCCCGGACAGGGAAACACCGGGGAGCTGTTTTTT. Using reference TRBV19 and TRBJ2-2 for the parts outside the CDR3, the full variable domain is DGGITQSPKYLFRKEGQNVTLSCEQNLNHDAMYWYRQDPGQGLRLIYYSQIVNDFQKGDIAEGYSVSREKKESFPLTVTSAQKNPTAFYLCASTPGQGNTGELFFGEGSRLTVL.